Below, 10 T cell receptor beta chains from the same sample are listed, as sequenced in a study of cytotoxic CD8 clonotypes in ibrutinib-treated CLL. TCRdb keeps only in-frame clones here, not all; method: immunoSEQ multiplex PCR. This sample has fewer than 50,000 clones, with about half found just once. The specimen was PBMCs, collected after 12 months of ibrutinib treatment. All receptors come from a human donor with chronic lymphocytic leukemia.

This clone was found a few times. The V call is TRBV10-3, the J call TRBJ1-5; tentatively, D is TRBD1 (5 bases). With 6 bases removed from V and 4 bases from J, the gap between germline ends came to 16 bases. Germline values: CDR1 ENHRY, CDR2 SYGVKD. The length of the CDR3 is 15 residues. The CDR3 DNA sequence: TGTGCCATCAGCCCCGGACATCGAGGAAATCAGCCCCAGCATTTT. Its protein is CAISPGHRGNQPQHF.

The chain has TRBV7-3 and TRBJ2-2; a possible D gene is TRBD2 (6 bases). In germline, CDR1 is SGHTA, CDR2 FQGTGA. Trimming left V 4 bases short and J 6 bases short, with 18 bases between. The CDR3 runs to 16 residues. This CDR3 is CASSSLIGSQAGELFF. The CDR3 nucleotides read TGTGCCAGCAGCTCCCTGATCGGGAGCCAGGCCGGGGAGCTGTTTTTT. Filled out from reference TRBV7-3 and TRBJ2-2, the complete variable domain reads GAGVSQTPSNKVTEKGKYVELRCDPISGHTALYWYRQSLGQGPEFLIYFQGTGAADDSGLPNDRFFAVRPEGSVSTLKIQRTERGDSAVYLCASSSLIGSQAGELFFGEGSRLTVL.

The rearrangement joins TRBV28 to TRBJ1-1, with D perhaps TRBD1 (5 bases). Germline V lookup: CDR1 MDHEN, CDR2 SYDVKM. The CDR3 is 11 residues long. The V end lost 6 bases, the J end lost 10 bases, and 12 bases lay between the germline ends. The CDR3 protein is CASRGQWIAFF. The CDR3 nucleotides read TGTGCCAGCAGAGGACAATGGATAGCTTTCTTT.

This clone was seen more than once but under ten times. The chain joins TRBV5-1 to TRBJ1-3; D call uncertain. Germline CDR1 SGHRS, CDR2 YFSETQ. CDR3 size: 14 residues. V shed 4 bases and J shed 0 bases, with 8 bases lying between them. CDR3 bases: TGCGCCAGCAGCCTGGGCAGCTCTGGAAACACCATATATTTT. It codes for CASSLGSSGNTIYF.

V usage is TRBV7-2 and J usage is TRBJ1-1; D uncertain. Between the trimmed V and J ends, which lost 0 bases and 1 base, there was a span of 9 bases. In germline, CDR1 is SGHTA, CDR2 FQGNSA. This CDR3 is 15 amino acids long. DNA of the CDR3: TGTGCCAGCAGCTTAGCGCTAGCGGGGAACACTGAAGCTTTCTTT. This encodes CASSLALAGNTEAFF.

In its sample, this clone was seen a few times. This chain links TRBV5-4 with TRBJ2-3, with TRBD2 identical over 7 bases. From germline, CDR1 is SGHNT and CDR2 YYREEE (reference sequence). The CDR3 totals 15 residues. Unmatched junction bases numbered 6, after V lost 3 bases and J lost 2 bases. CDR3 region: CASSSSSGVTDTQYF. DNA of the CDR3: TGTGCCAGCAGCTCCTCTAGCGGAGTCACAGATACGCAGTATTTT.

This sequence joins TRBV27 and TRBJ2-1, with D unclear. Germline assignment: CDR1 MNHEY and CDR2 SMNVEV (reference sequence). Trimming shortened V by 7 bases and J by 5 bases, and 9 bases separated the two germline ends. This CDR3 comprises 12 residues. The CDR3 bases are TGTGCCAGCACCCATTGGAACAATGAGCAGTTCTTC. Amino acid sequence: CASTHWNNEQFF.

The chain recombines TRBV25-1 with TRBJ1-3; no firm D call. CDR1 MGHDK and CDR2 SYGVNS come from the germline V gene. With 1 base removed from V and 0 bases from J, the gap between germline ends came to 7 bases. CDR3 length: 15 amino acids. The CDR3 sequence: CASSESYGSGNTIYF. The DNA of the CDR3 is TGTGCCAGCAGTGAATCGTACGGCTCTGGAAACACCATATATTTT.

The rearrangement links TRBV18 to TRBJ2-6, with 8 bases aligning to TRBD1. V shed 3 bases and J 4 bases; nucleotides not matched to a gene: 11. The V gene's germline CDR1 is KGHSH and CDR2 LQKENI. The CDR3 runs to 18 residues. This chain's CDR3 is CASSPKGTGTLGANVLTF. The CDR3 DNA is TGTGCCAGCTCACCGAAAGGGACAGGAACCCTGGGGGCCAACGTCCTGACTTTC.

This chain joins TRBV29-1 and TRBJ2-7; D is perhaps TRBD2 (8 bases). Between the trimmed V and J ends, which lost 1 base and 4 bases, there was a span of 17 bases. The CDR3 has 15 residues. The germline V gene has CDR1 SQVTM and CDR2 ANQGSEA. CDR3 loop: CSVEGRDSGGYEQYF. For the CDR3, the DNA is TGCAGCGTTGAAGGCCGGGACAGCGGGGGTTACGAGCAGTACTTC.